This T cell receptor (beta chain) was retrieved from a study of blood T cell repertoires in COVID-19. Study-wide context: Recovered Cohort 3 donors showed two negative PCRs, clearance, or symptom resolution.

Adults between about 18 and 95 years of age took part from 20 to 25 US areas. Each participant's cohort was designated according to participant-reported clinical history. In this sample, this clone turned up once. Assay: immunoSEQ multiplex PCR; the TCRdb copy retains only in-frame clones and omits some. This table has over 110,000 clones, over 70% appearing once. The TCR was taken from a man aged 45 to 65 in a cohort exposed to, infected with or recovered from COVID-19 (not recorded which). Material: PBMCs or T cells enriched from blood (not recorded which).

The CDR3 DNA follows: TGTGCCACCAGCAGAGTCGCTCAGGGGGGTGAAAAACTGTTTTTT. This encodes CATSRVAQGGEKLFF. This chain uses TRBV15 with TRBJ1-4; 7 bases are a match to TRBD1. J was trimmed by 7 bases and V by 1 base; bases with no gene match: 6. The CDR3 is 15 amino acids. CDR1 LNHNV and CDR2 YYDKDF come from the germline V gene (reference sequence).